This note documents a single T cell receptor beta chain sequence. Its target is unknown. V lost 1 base to trimming and J lost 3 bases, with 9 bases between them. Germline V gene data show CDR1 as SGHTA and CDR2 as FQGNSA. The CDR3 loop spans 14 amino acids. The sample originates from a study of cytomegalovirus exposure and HLA in healthy donors. PCR was performed using 60 Vbeta and 13 Jbeta primers. Assay used: immunoSEQ multiplex PCR; TCRdb lists only in-frame clones, some missing. The profile covers some 65,000 clones, with 71% appearing a single time and more than 20% taken by the ten largest. Broader study findings: Likely technical artifact: a cluster of highly shared sequence variants. A later analysis found most CMV-associated TCR beta chains apparently HLA-restricted. Usually a TCR sequence was rare, but some public TCRs were found in many donors.

Sequencing was done on a sample of PBMCs. The receptor comes from a man aged 50-60 years in good health and CMV-seropositive. This chain links TRBV7-2 with TRBJ2-5, with D unclear. CDR3 residues: CASSLVARKETQYF. The CDR3 DNA follows: TGTGCCAGCAGCTTAGTGGCCAGGAAAGAGACCCAGTACTTC.